This TCR beta chain stems from a study of shared clonotypes between healthy human individuals. This table comes from immunoSEQ multiplex PCR, and its TCRdb copy is limited to in-frame clones, with some not included. The sample consists of 2 million to 2.5 million clones, approximately 96% of them appearing once. With respect to this clone: The same CDR3 also results from other DNA sequences found in this sample.

The CDR3 runs 14 residues. V lost 3 bases and J lost 2, with 11 bases in between. The germline V gene has CDR1 LNHDA and CDR2 SQIVND (reference sequence). Sequenced input: naive CD4+ T cells sorted from blood. As for subset: CD45RA+ positively selected. The TCR comes from a man in his late teens or twenties in good health. The genes are TRBV19 and TRBJ2-7; D possibly corresponds to TRBD1 (6 bases). This CDR3 is CASSIGRGTYEQYF. CDR3 nucleotides: TGTGCCAGTAGTATCGGCAGGGGTACCTACGAGCAGTACTTC.